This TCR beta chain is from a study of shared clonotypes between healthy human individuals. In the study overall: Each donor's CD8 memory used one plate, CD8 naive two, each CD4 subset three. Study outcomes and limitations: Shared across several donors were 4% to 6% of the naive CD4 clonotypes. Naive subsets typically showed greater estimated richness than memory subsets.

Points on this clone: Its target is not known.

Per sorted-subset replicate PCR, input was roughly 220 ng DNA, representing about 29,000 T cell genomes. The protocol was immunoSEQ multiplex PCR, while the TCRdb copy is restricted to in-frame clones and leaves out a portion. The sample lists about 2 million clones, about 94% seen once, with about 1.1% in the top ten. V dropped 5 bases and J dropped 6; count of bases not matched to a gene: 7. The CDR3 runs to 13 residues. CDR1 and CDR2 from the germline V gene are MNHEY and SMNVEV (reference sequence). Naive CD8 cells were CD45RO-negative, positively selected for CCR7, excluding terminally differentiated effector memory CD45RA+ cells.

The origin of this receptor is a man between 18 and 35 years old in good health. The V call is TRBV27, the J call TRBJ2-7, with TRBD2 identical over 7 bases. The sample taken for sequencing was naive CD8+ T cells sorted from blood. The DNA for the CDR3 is TGTGCCAGCAGTCCTTTCGGCGGGGGCGAGCAGTACTTC. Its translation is CASSPFGGGEQYF.